This TCR beta chain was observed in a study of PD-1 blockade in classical Hodgkin lymphoma. Broader study findings: The CD4+ diversity rise by C4D1 was clearest in complete responders. Partial responders and progressors had significantly lower baseline TCR diversity. Some patients started nivolumab under 1 year after ASCT, and they were excluded.

The assay was immunoSEQ multiplex PCR, and TCRdb's table has in-frame clones only and misses some. The sample includes about 90,000 clones, 75% to 90% of them seen just once. On this clone itself: What it binds is unknown.

Each patient's relapse followed autologous stem cell transplantation, and brentuximab vedotin exposure varied. Complete response, partial response or progressive disease was each patient's best response. V lost 2 bases and J lost 3, with 8 bases in between. Germline values: CDR1 MNHNS, CDR2 SASEGT. The CDR3 has 13 amino acids. The rearrangement links TRBV6-1 to TRBJ2-7, with D unresolved. This sequence originates from a human donor with classical Hodgkin lymphoma. The starting material was peripheral blood mononuclear cells (PBMCs), obtained before the second cycle of nivolumab. CDR3 protein: CASSEMSVYEQYF. CDR3 in DNA: TGTGCCAGCAGTGAAATGTCAGTCTACGAGCAGTACTTC.